These T cell receptor beta chains were read from a single sample in a study of a mutant IDH1 vaccine in newly diagnosed glioma. Their specific antigens are unknown. Repertoires were generated with immunoSEQ multiplex PCR, while TCRdb's copy carries only in-frame clones and drops some. There are 52,000 or so clones in the sample; 65% to 90% occur only once, and roughly 3.3% lies in the top ten. The sample in question was PBMCs, obtained from a glioma patient whose treatment included an IDH1 peptide vaccine. All receptors derive from a woman aged 18 to 35 with glioma. Some clones in this sample may be carry-over from other donors' samples. The CDR3 runs from the conserved cysteine through the conserved F or W. D genes are given only for firm matches. The size field is filled for only some rows; it gives once, few, many or a size class.

>TRBV5-4|-|-|TRBJ2-7
CASSLWAGPEQYF
TGTGCCAGCAGCTTGTGGGCAGGGCCCGAGCAGTACTTC
>TRBV9|TRBD2|-|TRBJ2-1
CASSSRLAGVNEQFF
TGTGCCAGCAGCAGCCGACTAGCGGGGGTCAATGAGCAGTTCTTC
>TRBV30|-|-|TRBJ1-1
CAWSGQLNTEAFF
TGTGCCTGGAGTGGACAGCTGAACACTGAAGCTTTCTTT
>TRBV19|-|-|TRBJ2-7
CASSIAGFDEQYF
TGTGCCAGTAGTATTGCTGGGTTCGACGAGCAGTACTTC
>TRBV5-6|TRBD1|-|TRBJ2-6
CASSLGQGAGANVLTF
TGTGCCAGCAGCTTAGGACAGGGGGCTGGGGCCAACGTCCTGACTTTC
>TRBV6-1|TRBD1|-|TRBJ2-4
CASGTGKNIQYF
TGTGCCAGCGGGACAGGGAAAAACATTCAGTACTTC
>TRBV6-5|-|-|TRBJ1-5
CASSYSAGGQPQHF
TGTGCCAGCAGTTACTCGGCAGGCGGTCAGCCCCAGCATTTT
>TRBV5-6|-|once|TRBJ1-3
CASSLGGHSGNTIYF
TGTGCCAGCAGCTTGGGCGGCCACTCTGGAAACACCATATATTTT
>TRBV19|-|-|TRBJ1-3
CASRIVGGSGNTIYF
TGTGCCAGTAGGATCGTTGGTGGCTCTGGAAACACCATATATTTT
>TRBV12-5|TRBD1|-|TRBJ1-1
CASVMTPGQGLGNTEAFF
TGTGCTAGTGTCATGACCCCGGGACAGGGGTTGGGGAACACTGAAGCTTTCTTT
>TRBV6-1|-|-|TRBJ1-1
CASSVKAKGMNTEAFF
TGTGCCAGCAGTGTTAAGGCGAAGGGGATGAACACTGAAGCTTTCTTT
>TRBV7-8|TRBD2|-|TRBJ2-5
CASSLDSGSRAETQYF
TGTGCCAGCAGCTTAGATAGCGGGAGTAGGGCAGAGACCCAGTACTTC
>TRBV6-4|TRBD2|-|TRBJ2-2
CASSDGGGSGELFF
TGTGCCAGCAGTGACGGCGGGGGAAGCGGGGAGCTGTTTTTT
>TRBV9|-|-|TRBJ1-1
CASSLGGGTEAFF
TGTGCCAGCAGCTTAGGGGGGGGCACTGAAGCTTTCTTT
>TRBV9|-|-|TRBJ1-1
CASSVGGRLNTEAFF
TGTGCCAGCAGCGTAGGGGGCAGATTGAACACTGAAGCTTTCTTT
>TRBV5-6|-|-|TRBJ1-2
CASSPGLGNYGYTF
TGTGCCAGCAGCCCAGGGTTGGGTAACTATGGCTACACCTTC
>TRBV7-9|-|-|TRBJ2-4
CASGRDSQNIQYF
TGTGCCAGCGGGCGAGACAGCCAAAACATTCAGTACTTC
>TRBV23-1|-|-|TRBJ1-1
CASRGARNTEAFF
TGCGCCAGCAGGGGGGCGCGGAACACTGAAGCTTTCTTT
>TRBV7-9|-|-|TRBJ2-6
CASSLVRALTGANVLTF
TGTGCCAGCAGCTTAGTGCGGGCTCTCACTGGGGCCAACGTCCTGACTTTC
>TRBV14|TRBD1|-|TRBJ2-7
CASSPTGTGARYEQYF
TGTGCCAGCAGCCCCACGGGGACAGGGGCCAGGTACGAGCAGTACTTC
>TRBV19|TRBD2|few|TRBJ2-3
CATRAGVSTDTQYF
TGTGCCACCAGAGCGGGGGTTAGCACAGATACGCAGTATTTT
>TRBV7-9|TRBD1|-|TRBJ1-5
CASSLDWDRGEDQPQHF
TGTGCCAGCAGCTTAGACTGGGACAGGGGGGAGGATCAGCCCCAGCATTTT
>TRBV5-3|-|-|TRBJ1-5
CARSGGVNQPQHF
TGTGCCAGATCCGGGGGGGTGAATCAGCCCCAGCATTTT
>TRBV29-1|TRBD2|-|TRBJ2-7
CSVRLAGAYEQYF
TGCAGCGTTAGGCTAGCGGGAGCCTACGAGCAGTACTTC
>TRBV15|-|large|TRBJ1-2
CATSRDRADTNYGYTF
TGTGCCACCAGCAGAGATCGGGCAGACACTAACTATGGCTACACCTTC
>TRBV6-5|TRBD1|-|TRBJ2-7
CASSLTGVGYEQYF
TGTGCCAGCAGTTTAACAGGGGTTGGGTACGAGCAGTACTTC
>TRBV5-1|-|-|TRBJ1-1
CASGLVGSGTEAFF
TGCGCCAGCGGCTTGGTCGGATCGGGCACTGAAGCTTTCTTT
>TRBV7-7|TRBD2|-|TRBJ2-1
CASSQTSGREQFF
TGTGCTAGCAGTCAGACTAGCGGGCGTGAGCAGTTCTTC
>TRBV28|TRBD1|-|TRBJ1-3
CASSGGTAERAIYF
TGTGCCAGCAGTGGTGGGACAGCCGAACGAGCCATATATTTT
>TRBV4-2|-|-|TRBJ1-6
CASSPSARSNSPLHF
TGTGCCAGCAGTCCCTCGGCACGGAGTAATTCACCCCTCCACTTT
>TRBV9|-|few|TRBJ1-2
CASSGTYGYTF
TGTGCCAGCAGCGGTACCTATGGCTACACCTTC
>TRBV7-3|TRBD2|once|TRBJ2-3
CASSSRLGLATDTQYF
TGTGCCAGCAGCTCCAGGCTCGGACTAGCCACAGATACGCAGTATTTT
>TRBV6-5|-|-|TRBJ1-1
CASSHPGGRGTEAFF
TGTGCCAGCAGTCACCCCGGTGGCAGGGGCACTGAAGCTTTCTTT
>TRBV19|-|-|TRBJ1-5
CASSRGTGENQPQHF
TGTGCCAGTAGCCGGGGCACGGGGGAGAATCAGCCCCAGCATTTT
>TRBV29-1|-|-|TRBJ1-2
CSVGAGEKDYGYTF
TGCAGCGTTGGGGCAGGGGAGAAGGACTATGGCTACACCTTC
>TRBV9|TRBD2|-|TRBJ2-3
CASSQGGRDTQYF
TGTGCCAGCAGCCAGGGAGGGAGAGATACGCAGTATTTT
>TRBV20-1|-|once|TRBJ2-1
CSARAVTEQFF
TGCAGTGCTCGAGCGGTAACGGAGCAGTTCTTC
>TRBV29-1|TRBD2|-|TRBJ2-2
CSVRGAGADTGELFF
TGCAGCGTGAGAGGAGCGGGAGCGGACACCGGGGAGCTGTTTTTT
>TRBV14|TRBD2|-|TRBJ2-7
CASSRQRGAFYEQYF
TGTGCCAGCAGCCGCCAGCGGGGCGCCTTCTACGAGCAGTACTTC